This entry lists 20 T cell receptor beta chains sequenced from one sample in a study of glioma-infiltrating T cells. Amplification of TCR alpha and beta CDR3 regions from RNA used iRepertoire nested multiplex PCR. TCRdb redid the calling of the multiplex PCR reads with MiXCR, one entry per CDR3 protein. Of about 130,000 distinct CDR3 sequences listed, under 25% are singletons. The sequenced sample consisted of glioma tissue, nonneoplastic brain tissue, or PBMCs (not recorded which). These receptors came from a human donor with low-grade glioma or glioblastoma, undergoing nonglioma brain surgery, or in good health (not recorded which).

The chain links TRBV4-1 to TRBJ2-1; the D gene is possibly TRBD1 (6 bases). V dropped 0 bases and J dropped 6 bases, with 9 bases sitting between them. Per germline, CDR1 MGHRA and CDR2 YSYEKL. CDR3 size: 14 residues. DNA of the CDR3: TGCGCCAGCAGCCAAGATAGGGGGAGCAATGAGCAGTTCTTC. Translated, it gives CASSQDRGSNEQFF.

J is TRBJ2-3 and V is TRBV18; TRBD1 might be the D (5 bases). V lost 1 base to trimming and J lost 3 bases, with 11 bases between them. The germline CDR1 and CDR2 sequences are KGHSH and LQKENI. The CDR3 is 15 residues long. DNA of the CDR3: TGTGCCAGCTCACCACTTGGGGCCGAGACAGATACGCAGTATTTT. This codes for CASSPLGAETDTQYF.

This clonotype was detected a few times. The chain carries TRBV10-3 and TRBJ2-5; 9 bases fit TRBD1. J gave up 4 bases and V 2 bases, and 5 bases lay outside the gene matches. The CDR3 is made up of 15 amino acids. CDR1 is ENHRY, CDR2 SYGVKD, per germline. DNA of the CDR3: TGTGCCATCAGTGAGCCGGGACAGGGAGGAGAGACCCAGTACTTC. Translating gives CAISEPGQGGETQYF.

This clonotype was picked up a small number of times. V is TRBV12-3 or TRBV12-4 and J is TRBJ2-1; D not certain. Between the trimmed V and J ends, which lost 1 base and 0 bases, there was a span of 10 bases. The CDR3 sequence is 16 residues long. DNA of the CDR3: TGTGCCAGCAGTTTAGTGAGAAGGAGCTCCTACAATGAGCAGTTCTTC. Protein product: CASSLVRRSSYNEQFF.

Note on this clonotype: The conserved closing phenylalanine or tryptophan is absent in this CDR3, likely reflecting a read error. The chain employs TRBV24-1 and TRBJ1-5; 7 bases are shared with TRBD1. The V gene end was trimmed by 3 bases and the J gene end by 3 bases; junction bases not matched to a gene: 7. The CDR3 spans 16 residues. The germline V gene encodes CDR1 KGHDR and CDR2 SFDVKD. The CDR3 region is CATSDPRGSPNQPQHS. The CDR3 nucleotides are TGTGCCACCAGTGATCCCAGGGGGAGTCCCAATCAGCCCCAGCATTCT.

About this clonotype: Germline and junction disagree at one end, which may indicate a read error. The genes are TRBV4-1 and TRBJ2-1, with TRBD1 matching over 9 bases. The CDR3 has 15 residues. The V gene's germline CDR1 is MGHRA and CDR2 YSYEKL. The CDR3 DNA is TGCGCCAGCATCCAAGGGACAGGGAACTTGGCTGAGCAGTTCTTC. Amino acids: CASIQGTGNLAEQFF.

The V call is TRBV7-8, the J call TRBJ2-1; no definite D call. This CDR3 has 14 amino acids. Trimming stripped 5 bases from V and 5 bases from J, with 13 bases between. Germline-derived CDR1 and CDR2 are SGHVS and FQNEAQ. The CDR3: CASSIGPANNEQFF. The CDR3 DNA is TGTGCCAGCAGCATTGGGCCAGCTAACAATGAGCAGTTCTTC.

This clonotype was picked up a small number of times. The chain uses TRBV19 and TRBJ1-5; D uncertain. V was pared by 2 bases and J by 0 bases, with 11 bases between. This CDR3 has 16 amino acids. Germline-derived CDR1 and CDR2 are LNHDA and SQIVND (reference sequence). CDR3 sequence (DNA): TGTGCCAGTAGTATACGCAGCCTTTATAGCAATCAGCCCCAGCATTTT. It yields the protein CASSIRSLYSNQPQHF.

This clonotype turned up a few times. This chain joins TRBV2 and TRBJ1-5, with D hard to call. The V end was cut by 6 bases, the J end by 0 bases, with 12 bases between. Germline lookup yields CDR1 SNHLY and CDR2 FYNNEI. The CDR3 runs to 15 residues. CDR3 residues: CASRGGGNSNQPQHF. The CDR3 DNA sequence: TGTGCCAGCAGGGGTGGAGGGAATAGCAATCAGCCCCAGCATTTT.

The J gene is TRBJ1-2, the V gene TRBV12-3 or TRBV12-4; D is perhaps TRBD1 (5 bases). Trimming removed 3 bases at V and 8 bases at J, with 7 bases between. The CDR3 spans 11 residues. The CDR3 DNA follows: TGTGCCAGCAGTTTTGAGGGGGGCTACACCTTC. Translating it yields CASSFEGGYTF.

This clonotype was observed a handful of times. CDR3 sequence (DNA): TGTGCCAGCAGTGACGAGGGAGGAGCTTTCTTT. Its translation: CASSDEGGAFF. The J gene is TRBJ1-1, the V gene TRBV2; D not resolved. Germline V gives CDR1 SNHLY, CDR2 FYNNEI. V shed 3 bases and J shed 10 bases, with 9 bases lying between them. This CDR3 is 11 amino acids long.

With regard to this clonotype: A much larger clone sits a single nucleotide away, making a read error possible. V and J are TRBV4-2 and TRBJ2-1; 9 nucleotides align to TRBD2. This CDR3 has 18 amino acids. The V gene's germline CDR1 is LGHNA and CDR2 YNFKEQ. The CDR3 is CASIQAVGGGDSYNEQFF. CDR3 nucleotide sequence: TGTGCCAGCATCCAAGCGGTTGGCGGGGGGGACTCCTACAATGAGCAGTTCTTC.

At least ten counts were recorded for this clonotype. The chain combines TRBV20-1 with TRBJ2-1; the D is unclear. CDR3 length equals 11 residues. V was shortened by 7 bases and J by 6 bases, with 10 bases between the two germline ends. Per germline, CDR1 DFQATT and CDR2 SNEGSKA (reference sequence). The CDR3: CSVTSPNEQFF. The CDR3 region has the DNA TGCAGTGTAACCTCTCCCAATGAGCAGTTCTTC.

The chain combines TRBV7-9 with TRBJ2-5; D remains unclear. In germline, CDR1 is SEHNR, CDR2 FQNEAQ (reference sequence). Trimming shortened V by 5 bases and J by 4 bases, and 17 bases separated the two germline ends. The CDR3 contains 15 residues. Written as DNA, the CDR3 is TGTGCCAGCAGCGTAGGCATGGACCGGCCAGAGACCCAGTACTTC. It encodes CASSVGMDRPETQYF. The entire variable domain, with the rest obtained from reference TRBV7-9 and TRBJ2-5, is as follows: DTGVSQNPRHKITKRGQNVTFRCDPISEHNRLYWYRQTLGQGPEFLTYFQNEAQLEKSRLLSDRFSAERPKGSFSTLEIQRTEQGDSAMYLCASSVGMDRPETQYFGPGTRLLVL.

The V and J genes are TRBV7-2 and TRBJ2-4, with 7 bases aligning to TRBD2. CDR1 is SGHTA and CDR2 is FQGNSA in the germline V gene. CDR3 length equals 20 residues. Losses at the gene ends were 3 bases for V and 0 bases for J; bases not matched to a gene: 17. The CDR3 DNA sequence: TGTGCCAGCAGCTTGGGGAGGGATCACAGACATACACTAGCCAAAAACATTCAGTACTTC. Its translation: CASSLGRDHRHTLAKNIQYF. Full variable domain (outside the CDR3, taken from reference TRBV7-2 and TRBJ2-4): GAGVSQSPSNKVTEKGKDVELRCDPISGHTALYWYRQSLGQGLEFLIYFQGNSAPDKSGLPSDRFSAERTGGSVSTLTIQRTQQEDSAVYLCASSLGRDHRHTLAKNIQYFGAGTRLSVL.

This clonotype came up a few times. The chain is built from TRBV11-2 and TRBJ2-3, with 9 bases fitting TRBD2. CDR1 is SGHAT and CDR2 is FQNNGV in the germline V gene. V shed 4 bases and J 4 bases; nucleotides not matched to a gene: 6. The CDR3 loop spans 15 amino acids. CDR3 in DNA: TGTGCCAGCAGCTCTGAGCGGGGGGTGGCAGATACGCAGTATTTT. The encoded protein is CASSSERGVADTQYF.

The rearrangement links TRBV2 to TRBJ1-2, with 9 bases fitting TRBD1. The CDR3 spans 12 residues. Looked up from germline, CDR1 is SNHLY and CDR2 is FYNNEI. Unmatched junction bases numbered 0, after V lost 4 bases and J lost 6 bases. The CDR3 reads CASSGTGDGYTF. The DNA for the CDR3 is TGTGCCAGCAGTGGGACAGGGGATGGCTACACCTTC. The variable domain in full, completed from reference TRBV2 and TRBJ1-2, reads EPEVTQTPSHQVTQMGQEVILRCVPISNHLYFYWYRQILGQKVEFLVSFYNNEISEKSEIFDDQFSVERPDGSNFTLKIRSTKLEDSAMYFCASSGTGDGYTFGSGTRLTVV.

The rearrangement joins TRBV3-1 to TRBJ2-1; D gene ambiguous. Germline V lookup: CDR1 LGHDT, CDR2 YNNKEL (reference sequence). V gave up 8 bases and J gave up 9 bases, with 11 bases separating them. CDR3 length: 11 residues. In DNA, the CDR3 is TGTGCCAGCTCCTCCGTGGTTGAGCAGTTCTTC. Translation: CASSSVVEQFF.

This chain joins TRBV7-8 and TRBJ2-1; 13 positions match TRBD2. The germline CDR1 and CDR2 sequences are SGHVS and FQNEAQ. The CDR3 has 17 amino acids. The V gene end was trimmed by 3 bases and the J gene end by 5 bases; junction bases not matched to a gene: 7. The CDR3 DNA is TGTGCCAGCAGCTTCCGGACTAGCGGGGGAATAAACAATGAGCAGTTCTTC. This translates into CASSFRTSGGINNEQFF.

This clonotype has only a few counts. This chain uses TRBV19 with TRBJ2-5; 10 bases are shared with TRBD1. Germline V lookup: CDR1 LNHDA, CDR2 SQIVND (reference sequence). The length of the CDR3 is 13 residues. J lost 5 bases, V lost 10 bases, and 7 bases had no gene match. The CDR3 reads CATRTGGGETQYF. In DNA form, the CDR3 reads TGTGCCACCCGGACAGGGGGTGGGGAGACCCAGTACTTC.